The next 3 T cell receptor beta chains were all read from a single sample in a study of blood T cell repertoires in COVID-19. Sequencing used immunoSEQ multiplex PCR; TCRdb keeps in-frame clones, though not all of them. The data contain 190,000 or so clones, over 75% of them seen just once; the ten biggest clones take up around 2.5%. The material sequenced was peripheral blood. The origin of the receptors is a man in his forties or fifties with active or convalescent COVID-19.

This chain uses TRBV4-1 with TRBJ1-4; 10 nucleotides agree with TRBD1. Germline lookup yields CDR1 MGHRA and CDR2 YSYEKL. V lost 5 bases, J lost 8 bases, and 11 bases stayed unmatched. This CDR3 has 16 residues. The CDR3, as DNA: TGCGCCAGCAGCAAACCGGGACAGGGGAAGGGGGAAAAACTGTTTTTT. Amino acid sequence: CASSKPGQGKGEKLFF.

The gene calls are TRBV19 and TRBJ1-2; 8 nucleotides agree with TRBD1. The germline CDR1 and CDR2 sequences are LNHDA and SQIVND (reference sequence). The CDR3 covers 14 residues. Unmatched junction bases numbered 8, after V lost 7 bases and J lost 4 bases. This CDR3 reads CASNPGGRSYGYTF. The DNA of the CDR3 is TGTGCCAGTAATCCAGGGGGCAGATCCTATGGCTACACCTTC.

The genes are TRBV5-6 and TRBJ2-7; perhaps TRBD1 as D (6 bases). V lost 5 bases and J 0 bases, leaving 15 bases between the germline ends. This CDR3 is built from 15 residues. Germline CDR1 is SGHDT and CDR2 is YYEEEE. The CDR3 coding sequence is TGTGCCAGCAGTTCTGACAGGCTTCTCTCCTACGAGCAGTACTTC. Translating gives CASSSDRLLSYEQYF.